This T cell receptor beta chain derives from a study of OX40 agonist ivuxolimab in advanced cancers. To note about this clone: The antigen is undetermined.

TCRdb's copy holds only in-frame clones and misses some; the assay was immunoSEQ multiplex PCR. The data show about 70,000 clones, approximately 90% seen once. Exclusion applied to patients with autoimmune disease history or systemic immunosuppression. At baseline, cycle 4 day 1, and cycle 7 day 1, blood was sampled. Per the germline V gene, CDR1 is MDHEN and CDR2 is SYDVKM. The CDR3 has 15 residues. V was cut by 8 bases and J by 1 base, with 14 bases left in between. Study-wide points: Partial responders treated at 0.1-3.0 mg/kg exhibited clonal expansion among the lowest measured.

The receptor's source is an adult with an advanced solid tumor such as melanoma, head and neck, liver or kidney cancer. V and J are TRBV28 and TRBJ1-4; D gene unclear. Sequencing used CD4+ or CD8+ T cells sorted from blood, obtained in a trial of the OX40 agonist ivuxolimab. The CDR3 nucleotides read TGTGCCAGCGGTGTTCCTCGGGTAACTAATGAAAAACTGTTTTTT. Protein product: CASGVPRVTNEKLFF. Full variable domain (rest looked up from reference TRBV28 and TRBJ1-4): DVKVTQSSRYLVKRTGEKVFLECVQDMDHENMFWYRQDPGLGLRLIYFSYDVKMKEKGDIPEGYSVSREKKERFSLILESASTNQTSMYLCASGVPRVTNEKLFFGSGTQLSVL.